A selection of T cell receptor beta chains follows, all from one sample in a study of CD8 T cells in ankylosing spondylitis. TCRdb ran MiXCR on the 5' RACE reads and lists one entry per CDR3 protein. The sample yields roughly 400,000 distinct CDR3 sequences, approximately 20% seen once. The source material was blood, either unsorted or a sorted T cell fraction (not recorded which). The origin of the receptors is a male donor with ankylosing spondylitis. Each CDR3 is given with its conserved first and last residue. Fields, in order: V gene, clone size, J gene, CDR3 length, D gene, CDR3 protein, CDR3 DNA. A D gene is named only where the DNA matches it firmly. Where a row states a size, it is once, few, many or the class of an expanded clone; other rows omit it.

TRBV7-2	few	TRBJ1-1	14	NA	CASSLRGENTEAFF	TGTGCCAGCAGCTTAAGGGGGGAGAACACTGAAGCTTTCTTT
TRBV5-1	few	TRBJ2-1	19	TRBD2	CASRLPGLAGWELRNEQFF	TGCGCCAGCAGACTGCCGGGACTAGCGGGGTGGGAACTTCGGAATGAGCAGTTCTTC
TRBV4-1	NA	TRBJ1-1	18	NA	CASSQEGAAAVMNTEAFF	TGCGCCAGCAGCCAAGAGGGGGCAGCGGCCGTAATGAACACTGAAGCTTTCTTT
TRBV4-1	NA	TRBJ1-1	14	NA	CASSLRQRNTEAFF	TGCGCCAGCAGCCTCCGACAGCGGAACACTGAAGCTTTCTTT
TRBV12-3/TRBV12-4	NA	TRBJ2-7	13	NA	CASSSDRTYEQYF	TGTGCCAGCAGTTCAGACCGAACCTACGAGCAGTACTTC
TRBV6-2/TRBV6-3	NA	TRBJ2-5	16	NA	CASNHAPGRRLETQYF	TGTGCCAGCAACCACGCCCCGGGACGAAGGCTGGAGACCCAGTACTTC
TRBV15	NA	TRBJ2-1	16	NA	CATSRVRRVSYNEQFF	TGTGCCACCAGCAGAGTTCGGCGGGTCTCCTACAATGAGCAGTTCTTC
TRBV29-1	few	TRBJ1-5	14	TRBD1	CSVAAGGLYQPQHF	TGCAGCGTTGCGGCAGGGGGTTTGTATCAGCCCCAGCATTTT
TRBV7-2	many	TRBJ1-5	16	TRBD1	CASSLTGVYSNQPQHF	TGTGCCAGCAGCTTAACAGGGGTGTATAGCAATCAGCCCCAGCATTTT
TRBV20-1	few	TRBJ2-1	14	NA	CSASRGGFDNEQFF	TGCAGTGCTAGCCGGGGCGGGTTTGACAATGAGCAGTTCTTC
TRBV20-1	NA	TRBJ2-1	17	NA	CSARDPKLGFPNNEQFF	TGCAGTGCTAGAGATCCCAAACTGGGCTTCCCTAACAATGAGCAGTTCTTC
TRBV7-6	NA	TRBJ2-7	16	NA	CASSLAAGQGAYEQYF	TGTGCCAGCAGCTTAGCGGCCGGCCAGGGAGCCTACGAGCAGTACTTC
TRBV10-3	few	TRBJ2-5	15	NA	CAISESGRALETQYF	TGTGCCATCAGTGAGTCTGGCCGGGCGTTGGAGACCCAGTACTTC
TRBV20-1	few	TRBJ1-5	13	TRBD1	CSAGQGVKQPQHF	TGCAGTGCTGGACAGGGAGTTAAGCAGCCCCAGCATTTT
TRBV27	NA	TRBJ2-3	16	NA	CASSRETGPSTDTQYF	TGTGCCAGCAGTAGGGAGACAGGTCCTAGCACAGATACGCAGTATTTT
TRBV28	NA	TRBJ2-1	14	NA	CASSRTPSYNEQFF	TGTGCCAGCAGTCGGACTCCCTCCTACAATGAGCAGTTCTTC
TRBV7-2	few	TRBJ2-3	11	NA	CASRGADTQYF	TGTGCCAGCAGGGGCGCGGATACGCAGTATTTT